This is a list of T cell receptor beta chains from one sample in a study of persistence of HIV-infected CD4 T cells. Their specific antigens are unknown. The table came from immunoSEQ multiplex PCR; TCRdb's copy has only in-frame clones and leaves some out. The sample includes 38,000 or so clones, about 85% of them seen just once. The material sequenced was cultured CD4+ T cells from PBMCs, taken from a patient who received antiretroviral therapy. The receptors originated from an adult with HIV. The donor label of this sample is uncertain. The CDR3 runs from the conserved cysteine through the conserved F or W. The order of the fields is D gene, clone size, V gene, J gene, CDR3 DNA, CDR3 protein. A D gene is named only where the DNA matches it firmly. Some rows have no size entry. The others give once, few or many, or a class for an expanded clone.

>.|.|TRBV5-5|TRBJ2-1
TGTGCCAGCAGCCCGAGTACCTGGGGGTCGGGGAATGAGCAGTTCTTC
CASSPSTWGSGNEQFF
>.|few|TRBV29-1|TRBJ1-1
TGCAGCGTTGACAATACAGTTGAAGCTTTCTTT
CSVDNTVEAFF
>TRBD2|once|TRBV9|TRBJ2-3
TGTGCCAGCAGCGTAGGGGCTAGCGGGGGGGTGAGCACAGATACGCAGTATTTT
CASSVGASGGVSTDTQYF
>TRBD1|.|TRBV24-1|TRBJ2-3
TGTGCCACCAGTGAACCAAGACGGGGACAGAGTAGCACAGATACGCAGTATTTT
CATSEPRRGQSSTDTQYF
>.|.|TRBV5-1|TRBJ1-1
TGCGCCAGCAGCTTGGGTAGGGGGAACACTGAAGCTTTCTTT
CASSLGRGNTEAFF
>TRBD2|.|TRBV19|TRBJ2-1
TGTGCCAGTAGTTCCCGGACTAGCGGGCTATACAATGAGCAGTTCTTC
CASSSRTSGLYNEQFF
>.|.|TRBV20-1|TRBJ1-5
TGCAGTGCTAGTTTAGGGCAGTTCAATCAGCCCCAGCATTTT
CSASLGQFNQPQHF
>.|few|TRBV11-1|TRBJ1-4
TGTGCCAGCAGCTCCTCAGGAGCAACTAATGAAAAACTGTTTTTT
CASSSSGATNEKLFF
>.|.|TRBV6-5|TRBJ1-2
TGTGCCAGCAGTTCAGGGCTTCGGGGGTCTAACTATGGCTACACCTTC
CASSSGLRGSNYGYTF
>.|few|TRBV18|TRBJ1-4
TGTGCCAGCTCACCGATTTCCTTCGGGACGGTTAATGAAAAACTGTTTTTT
CASSPISFGTVNEKLFF
>.|.|TRBV11-2|TRBJ2-1
TGTGCCAGCAGCTTAGAGCACCTCCCAGGCCCCAAATACAATGAGCAGTTCTTC
CASSLEHLPGPKYNEQFF
>.|.|TRBV12-3/TRBV12-4|TRBJ1-1
TGTGCCAGCAGTTCGATGAACACTGAAGCTTTCTTT
CASSSMNTEAFF
>.|few|TRBV28|TRBJ2-7
TGTGCCAGCAGTAGGGAGTTTTACGAGCAGTACTTC
CASSREFYEQYF
>.|.|TRBV19|TRBJ1-3
TGTGCCAGTAGTATCGGGGATGCTGGAAACACCATATATTTT
CASSIGDAGNTIYF
>.|.|TRBV7-2|TRBJ2-1
TGTGCCAGCAGCTTGGGGCGAAACAATGAGCAGTTCTTC
CASSLGRNNEQFF
>.|.|TRBV28|TRBJ2-3
TGTGCCAGCAGTTCCGTTACCTTAGATACGCAGTATTTT
CASSSVTLDTQYF
>.|.|TRBV18|TRBJ2-7
TGTGCCAGCTCACCACCGGTTCAGGCCTTAAGCTCCTACGAGCAGTACTTC
CASSPPVQALSSYEQYF
>.|.|TRBV11-3|TRBJ2-7
TGTGCCAGCAGCTTATACGGAGGACACGAGCAGTACTTC
CASSLYGGHEQYF
>TRBD2|.|TRBV7-8|TRBJ2-5
TGTGCCAGCAGCTTAGCAGGGACTAGCAAAACCGAGACCCAGTACTTC
CASSLAGTSKTETQYF
>TRBD1|.|TRBV2|TRBJ1-2
TGTGCCAGCGGGGGACAGGGGTATGGCTACACCTTC
CASGGQGYGYTF
>.|few|TRBV5-1|TRBJ2-5
TGCGCCAGCAGCTTGGGGCTCCAAGAGACCCAGTACTTC
CASSLGLQETQYF
>TRBD1|.|TRBV28|TRBJ1-3
TGTGCCATAACAGGGGGCCTAAACTCTGGAAACACCATATATTTT
CAITGGLNSGNTIYF
>.|once|TRBV5-1|TRBJ1-5
TGCGCCAGCAGCTTGGGCGGGTATCAGCCCCAGCATTTT
CASSLGGYQPQHF
>.|.|TRBV7-7|TRBJ2-7
TGTGCCAGCAGCTTAAGTCGGGACTCCTACGAGCAGTACTTC
CASSLSRDSYEQYF
>.|.|TRBV7-9|TRBJ2-3
TGTGCCAGCAGCACAGCCACGCGAGATACGCAGTATTTT
CASSTATRDTQYF
>.|.|TRBV28|TRBJ2-7
TGTGCCAGCAGTGTTGCACGGGGGCCCCCCTACGAGCAGTACTTC
CASSVARGPPYEQYF
>.|.|TRBV27|TRBJ1-4
TGTGCCAGCGCCTCTTCCGGGACACCTAATGAAAAACTGTTTTTT
CASASSGTPNEKLFF
>.|.|TRBV6-6|TRBJ2-7
TGTGCCAGCATGAGGGGCGAGAACGAGCAGTACTTC
CASMRGENEQYF
>TRBD1|.|TRBV29-1|TRBJ1-4
TGCAGCGCCAGGGTACAGGGGGCAGTTGAAAAACTGTTTTTT
CSARVQGAVEKLFF
>.|.|TRBV28|TRBJ1-5
TGTGCCAGCAGTACCGGGACTGCGGGTACCCCTCGTGTTCAGGCCCAGCATTTT
CASSTGTAGTPRVQAQHF
>TRBD2|.|TRBV5-8|TRBJ2-3
TGTGCCAGCAGCTCGTTACTAGCGGGGGGTGTCGGGGATACGCAGTATTTT
CASSSLLAGGVGDTQYF
>.|.|TRBV28|TRBJ2-3
TGTGCCAGCACCCGAGGGGGGGCGGATTCAACGCAGTATTTT
CASTRGGADSTQYF
>.|few|TRBV5-4|TRBJ2-2
TGTGCCAGCAGCTGGGACTTGAATGGGGAGCTGTTTTTT
CASSWDLNGELFF
>TRBD1|.|TRBV4-2|TRBJ2-2
TGTGCCAGCAGCGGTCAGACAGGGGGCGGCGGCACCGGGGAGCTGTTTTTT
CASSGQTGGGGTGELFF
>.|.|TRBV2|TRBJ1-3
TGTGCCAGCAGTGCCACATCCTCTGGAAACACCATATATTTT
CASSATSSGNTIYF
>TRBD1|.|TRBV6-5|TRBJ2-7
TGTGCCAGCAGTTACCGTACAGGGTCTCCCAGGGGGGAGCAGTACTTC
CASSYRTGSPRGEQYF
>.|once|TRBV4-1|TRBJ1-6
TGCGCCAGCAGCCAGGTCACAGGGTTAGGTAATTCACCCCTCCACTTT
CASSQVTGLGNSPLHF
>TRBD1|.|TRBV15|TRBJ2-7
TGTGCCACCAGCAGGGACAGGGGCTACGAGCAGTACTTC
CATSRDRGYEQYF
>TRBD1|.|TRBV29-1|TRBJ1-2
TGCAGCGTTGGGGACAGGGCTAACTATGGCTACACCTTC
CSVGDRANYGYTF
>TRBD1|few|TRBV4-1|TRBJ2-7
TGCGCCAGCAGCCAACCCGGGACAGGGACCTACGAGCAGTACTTC
CASSQPGTGTYEQYF
>.|.|TRBV4-2|TRBJ2-3
TGTGCCAGCAGCAATCAAGCGCTCTCAGGGGATACGCAGTATTTT
CASSNQALSGDTQYF